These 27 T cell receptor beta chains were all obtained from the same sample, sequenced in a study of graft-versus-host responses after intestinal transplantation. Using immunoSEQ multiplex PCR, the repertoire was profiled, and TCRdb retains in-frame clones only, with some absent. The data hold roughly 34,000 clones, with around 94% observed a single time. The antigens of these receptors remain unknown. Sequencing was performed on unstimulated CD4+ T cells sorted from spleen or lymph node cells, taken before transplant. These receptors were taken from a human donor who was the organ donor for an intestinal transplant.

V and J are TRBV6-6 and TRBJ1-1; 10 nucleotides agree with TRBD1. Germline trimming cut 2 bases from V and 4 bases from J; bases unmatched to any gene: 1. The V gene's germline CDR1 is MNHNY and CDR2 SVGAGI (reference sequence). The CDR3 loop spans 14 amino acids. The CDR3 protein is CASSYRTGGTEAFF. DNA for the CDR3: TGTGCCAGCAGTTACCGGACAGGGGGCACTGAAGCTTTCTTT.

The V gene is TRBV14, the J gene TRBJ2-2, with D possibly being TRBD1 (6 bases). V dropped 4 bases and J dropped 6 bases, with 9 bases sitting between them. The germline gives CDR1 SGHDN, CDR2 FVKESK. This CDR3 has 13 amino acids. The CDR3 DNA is TGTGCCAGCAGCCTGACAGGATCCGGGGAGCTGTTTTTT. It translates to CASSLTGSGELFF.

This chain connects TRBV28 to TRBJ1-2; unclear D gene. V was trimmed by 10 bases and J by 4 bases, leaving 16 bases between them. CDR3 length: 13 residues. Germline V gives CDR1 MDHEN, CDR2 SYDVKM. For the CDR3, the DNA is TGTGCCACCGGCATGGTGGTAGGCTATGGCTACACCTTC. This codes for CATGMVVGYGYTF.

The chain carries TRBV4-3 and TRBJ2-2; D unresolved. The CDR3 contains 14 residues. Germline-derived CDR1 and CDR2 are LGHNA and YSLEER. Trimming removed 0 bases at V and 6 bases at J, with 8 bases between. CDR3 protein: CASSQDLRPGELFF. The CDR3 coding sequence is TGCGCCAGCAGCCAAGATCTTCGTCCCGGGGAGCTGTTTTTT.

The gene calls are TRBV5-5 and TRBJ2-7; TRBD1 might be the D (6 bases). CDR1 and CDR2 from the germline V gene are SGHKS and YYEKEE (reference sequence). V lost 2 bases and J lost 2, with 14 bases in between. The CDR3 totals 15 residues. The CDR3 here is CASSFGTTEPYEQYF. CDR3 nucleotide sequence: TGTGCCAGCAGCTTTGGGACAACTGAGCCCTACGAGCAGTACTTC.

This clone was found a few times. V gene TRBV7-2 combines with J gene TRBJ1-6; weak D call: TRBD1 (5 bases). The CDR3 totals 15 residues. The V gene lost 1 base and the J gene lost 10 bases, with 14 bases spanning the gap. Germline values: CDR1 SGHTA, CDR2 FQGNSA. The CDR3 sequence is CASSLVGGKGSPLHF. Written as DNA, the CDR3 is TGTGCCAGCAGCTTAGTCGGGGGGAAAGGGTCACCCCTCCACTTT.

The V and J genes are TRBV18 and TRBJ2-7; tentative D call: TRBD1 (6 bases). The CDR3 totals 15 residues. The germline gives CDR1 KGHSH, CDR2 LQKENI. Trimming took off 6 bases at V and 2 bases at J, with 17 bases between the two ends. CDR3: CASSLTLDRPYEQYF. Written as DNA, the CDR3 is TGTGCCAGCTCCCTTACACTCGACAGGCCCTACGAGCAGTACTTC. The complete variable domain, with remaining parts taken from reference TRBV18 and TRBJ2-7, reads NAGVMQNPRHLVRRRGQEARLRCSPMKGHSHVYWYRQLPEEGLKFMVYLQKENIIDESGMPKERFSAEFPKEGPSILRIQQVVRGDSAAYFCASSLTLDRPYEQYFGPGTRLTVT.

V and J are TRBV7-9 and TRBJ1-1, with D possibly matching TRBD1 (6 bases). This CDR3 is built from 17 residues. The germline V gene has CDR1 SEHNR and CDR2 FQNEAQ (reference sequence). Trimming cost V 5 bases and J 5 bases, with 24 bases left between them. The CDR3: CASSLGRGAGVGTEAFF. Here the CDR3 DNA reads TGTGCCAGCAGCCTTGGCCGGGGGGCGGGAGTAGGGACTGAAGCTTTCTTT. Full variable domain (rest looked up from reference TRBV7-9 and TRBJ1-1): DTGVSQNPRHKITKRGQNVTFRCDPISEHNRLYWYRQTLGQGPEFLTYFQNEAQLEKSRLLSDRFSAERPKGSFSTLEIQRTEQGDSAMYLCASSLGRGAGVGTEAFFGQGTRLTVV.

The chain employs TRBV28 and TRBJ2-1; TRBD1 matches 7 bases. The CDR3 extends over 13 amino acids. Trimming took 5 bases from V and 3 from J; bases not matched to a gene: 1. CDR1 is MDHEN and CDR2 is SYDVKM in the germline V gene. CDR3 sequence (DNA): TGTGCCAGCAGTCGGGACAGCTACAATGAGCAGTTCTTC. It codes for CASSRDSYNEQFF.

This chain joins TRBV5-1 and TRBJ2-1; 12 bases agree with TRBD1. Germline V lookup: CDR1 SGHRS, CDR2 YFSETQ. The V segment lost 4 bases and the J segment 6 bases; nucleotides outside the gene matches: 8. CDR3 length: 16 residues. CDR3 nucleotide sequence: TGCGCCAGCAGCCGATTCGGGACAGGGGGCTTCAATGAGCAGTTCTTC. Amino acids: CASSRFGTGGFNEQFF.

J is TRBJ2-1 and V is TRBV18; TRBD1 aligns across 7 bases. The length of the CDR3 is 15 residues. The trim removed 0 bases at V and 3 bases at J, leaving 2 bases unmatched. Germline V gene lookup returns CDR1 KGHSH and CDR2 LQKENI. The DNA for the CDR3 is TGTGCCAGCTCACCACCAGGGGGCTACTACAATGAGCAGTTCTTC. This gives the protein CASSPPGGYYNEQFF.

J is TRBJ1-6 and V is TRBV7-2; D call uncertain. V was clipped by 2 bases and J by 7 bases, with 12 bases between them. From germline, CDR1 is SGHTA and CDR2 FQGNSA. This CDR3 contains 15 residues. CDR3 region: CASSLWEAGNSPLHF. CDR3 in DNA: TGTGCCAGCAGCTTATGGGAAGCCGGGAATTCACCCCTCCACTTT. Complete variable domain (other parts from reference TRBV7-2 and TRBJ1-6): GAGVSQSPSNKVTEKGKDVELRCDPISGHTALYWYRQSLGQGLEFLIYFQGNSAPDKSGLPSDRFSAERTGGSVSTLTIQRTQQEDSAVYLCASSLWEAGNSPLHFGNGTRLTVT.

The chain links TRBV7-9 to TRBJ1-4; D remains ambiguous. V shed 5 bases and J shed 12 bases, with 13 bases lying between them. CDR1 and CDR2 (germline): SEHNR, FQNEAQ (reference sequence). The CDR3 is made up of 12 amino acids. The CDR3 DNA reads TGTGCCAGCAGCCGACCCAAGGGAGAACTGTTTTTT. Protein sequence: CASSRPKGELFF.

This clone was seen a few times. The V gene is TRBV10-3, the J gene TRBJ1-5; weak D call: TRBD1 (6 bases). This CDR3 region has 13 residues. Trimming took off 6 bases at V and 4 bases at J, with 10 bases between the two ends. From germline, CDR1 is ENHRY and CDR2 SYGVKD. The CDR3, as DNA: TGTGCCATCAGACAGGGTGGAAATCAGCCCCAGCATTTT. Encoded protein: CAIRQGGNQPQHF.

The CDR3 spells CASSPRRGQETQYF. DNA of the CDR3: TGTGCCAGCTCACCACGGAGGGGGCAAGAGACCCAGTACTTC. The chain links TRBV18 to TRBJ2-5, with D perhaps being TRBD1 or TRBD2 (6 bases each). CDR1 KGHSH and CDR2 LQKENI come from the germline V gene. V gave up 1 base and J gave up 2 bases, with 8 bases separating them. This CDR3 comprises 14 residues.

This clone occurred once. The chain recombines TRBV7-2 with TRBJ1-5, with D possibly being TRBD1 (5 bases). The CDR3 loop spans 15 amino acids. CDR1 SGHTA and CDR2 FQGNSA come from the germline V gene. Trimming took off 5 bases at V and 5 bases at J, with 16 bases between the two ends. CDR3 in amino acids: CASSLLGDVYQPQHF. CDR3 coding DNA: TGTGCCAGCAGCCTTTTGGGGGACGTCTATCAGCCCCAGCATTTT.

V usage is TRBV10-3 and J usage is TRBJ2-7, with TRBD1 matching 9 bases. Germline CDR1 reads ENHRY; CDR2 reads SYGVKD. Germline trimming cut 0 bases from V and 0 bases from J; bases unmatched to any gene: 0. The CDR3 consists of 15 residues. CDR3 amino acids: CAISESTGGSYEQYF. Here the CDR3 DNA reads TGTGCCATCAGTGAGTCGACAGGGGGCTCCTACGAGCAGTACTTC.

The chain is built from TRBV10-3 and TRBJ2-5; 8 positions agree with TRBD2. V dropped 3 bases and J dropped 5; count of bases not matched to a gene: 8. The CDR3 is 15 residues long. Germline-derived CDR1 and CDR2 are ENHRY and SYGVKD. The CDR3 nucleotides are TGTGCCATCAGTGACCCGGGACTAGGGTTCGAGACCCAGTACTTC. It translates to CAISDPGLGFETQYF.

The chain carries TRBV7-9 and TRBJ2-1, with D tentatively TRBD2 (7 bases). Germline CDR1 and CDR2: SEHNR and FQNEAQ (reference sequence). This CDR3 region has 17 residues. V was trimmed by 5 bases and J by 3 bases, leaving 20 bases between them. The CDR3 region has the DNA TGTGCCAGCAGCGCCATTTTCGGGGGGCCATTCTACAATGAGCAGTTCTTC. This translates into CASSAIFGGPFYNEQFF.

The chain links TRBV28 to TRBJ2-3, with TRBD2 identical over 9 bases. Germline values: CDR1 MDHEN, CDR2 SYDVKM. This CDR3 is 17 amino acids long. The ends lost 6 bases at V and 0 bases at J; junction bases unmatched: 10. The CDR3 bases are TGTGCCAGCAGCCGAAGCGGGGGGTTAAGGAGCACAGATACGCAGTATTTT. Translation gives CASSRSGGLRSTDTQYF.

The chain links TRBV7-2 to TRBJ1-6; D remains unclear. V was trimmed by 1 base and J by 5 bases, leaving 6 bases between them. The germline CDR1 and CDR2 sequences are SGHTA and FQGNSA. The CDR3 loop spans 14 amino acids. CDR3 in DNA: TGTGCCAGCAGCTTAGACAGAAATAATTCACCCCTCCACTTT. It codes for CASSLDRNNSPLHF.

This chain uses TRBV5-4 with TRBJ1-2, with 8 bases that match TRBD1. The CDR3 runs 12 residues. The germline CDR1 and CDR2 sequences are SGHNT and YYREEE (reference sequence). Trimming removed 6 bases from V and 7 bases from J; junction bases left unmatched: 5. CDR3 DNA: TGTGCCAGCAACTACAGGGGGGGTGGCTACACCTTC. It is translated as CASNYRGGGYTF.

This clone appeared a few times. The CDR3 DNA sequence: TGTGCCAGCAGCTCGGGTCTCTTTGGCTACACCTTC. This translates into CASSSGLFGYTF. The rearrangement uses TRBV28 and TRBJ1-2; no clear D gene. V was clipped by 6 bases and J by 7 bases, with 12 bases between them. The CDR3 covers 12 residues. The germline V gene encodes CDR1 MDHEN and CDR2 SYDVKM.

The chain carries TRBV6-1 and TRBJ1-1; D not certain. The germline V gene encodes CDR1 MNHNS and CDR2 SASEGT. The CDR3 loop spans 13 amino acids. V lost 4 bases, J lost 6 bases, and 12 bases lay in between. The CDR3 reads CASSAWRAPEAFF. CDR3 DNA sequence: TGTGCCAGCAGTGCATGGAGGGCGCCTGAAGCTTTCTTT.

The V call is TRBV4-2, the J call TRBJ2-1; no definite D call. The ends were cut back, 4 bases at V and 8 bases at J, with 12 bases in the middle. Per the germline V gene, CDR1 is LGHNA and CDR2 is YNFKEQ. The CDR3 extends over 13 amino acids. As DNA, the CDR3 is TGTGCCAGCAGCCCGACATACGGACATGAGCAGTTCTTC. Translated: CASSPTYGHEQFF.

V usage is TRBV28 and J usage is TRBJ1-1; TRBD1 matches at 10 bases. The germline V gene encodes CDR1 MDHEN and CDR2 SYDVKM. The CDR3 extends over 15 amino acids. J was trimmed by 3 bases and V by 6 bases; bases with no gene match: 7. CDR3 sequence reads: CASSRVTGGYTEAFF. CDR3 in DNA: TGTGCCAGCAGCCGCGTGACAGGGGGCTACACTGAAGCTTTCTTT. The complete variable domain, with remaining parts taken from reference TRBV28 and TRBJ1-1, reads DVKVTQSSRYLVKRTGEKVFLECVQDMDHENMFWYRQDPGLGLRLIYFSYDVKMKEKGDIPEGYSVSREKKERFSLILESASTNQTSMYLCASSRVTGGYTEAFFGQGTRLTVV.

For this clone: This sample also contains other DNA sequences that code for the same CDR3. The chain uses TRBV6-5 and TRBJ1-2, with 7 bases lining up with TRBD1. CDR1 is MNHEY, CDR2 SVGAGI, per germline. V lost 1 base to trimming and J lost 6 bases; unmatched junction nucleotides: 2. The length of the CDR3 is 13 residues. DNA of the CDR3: TGTGCCAGCAGTTACTGGACAGGCGATGGCTACACCTTC. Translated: CASSYWTGDGYTF.